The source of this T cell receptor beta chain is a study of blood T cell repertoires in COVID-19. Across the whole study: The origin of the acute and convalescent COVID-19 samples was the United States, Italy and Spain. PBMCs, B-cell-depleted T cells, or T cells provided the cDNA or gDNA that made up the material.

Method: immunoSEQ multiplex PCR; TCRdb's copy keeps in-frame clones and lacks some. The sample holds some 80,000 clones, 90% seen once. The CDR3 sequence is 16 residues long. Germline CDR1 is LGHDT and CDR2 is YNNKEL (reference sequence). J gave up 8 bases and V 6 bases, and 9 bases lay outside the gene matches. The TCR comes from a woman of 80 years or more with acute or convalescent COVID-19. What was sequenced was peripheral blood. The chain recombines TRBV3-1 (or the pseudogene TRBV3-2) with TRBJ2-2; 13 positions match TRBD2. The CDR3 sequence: CASSLGLAGVGGELFF. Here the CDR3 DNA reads TGTGCCAGCAGTCTCGGACTAGCGGGAGTAGGAGGGGAGCTGTTTTTT.